This TCR beta chain is drawn from a study of early T cells in non-severe SARS-CoV-2 infection. About the study: Sequencing input comprised bulk RNA from unsorted whole blood; chain pairing was not available. General study results and limits: Using VDJdb, the matching emphasized anti-spike CD8 responses while missing private and CD4 specificities.

As for this clonotype: Its antigen is unidentified.

Germline V gene lookup returns CDR1 MNHEY and CDR2 SVGAGI. J lost 4 bases, V lost 10 bases, and 8 bases had no gene match. This CDR3 is built from 13 residues. cDNA molecules, individually, were tagged with unique molecular identifiers. From the 5' RACE reads, TCRdb called clonotypes with MiXCR, one entry per CDR3 protein. Of approximately 63,000 distinct CDR3 sequences in the sample, about 6% are singletons; the top ten hold approximately 3.6%. This sequence was found in an adult who was a healthcare worker with PCR-confirmed SARS-CoV-2 infection or an uninfected control (not recorded which). The V gene is TRBV6-5, the J gene TRBJ2-3, with 7 bases identical to TRBD2. The sample consisted of whole blood, taken at baseline. The CDR3 is CAISSGKADTQYF. The CDR3 nucleotides are TGTGCCATCTCCAGCGGGAAGGCAGATACGCAGTATTTT.